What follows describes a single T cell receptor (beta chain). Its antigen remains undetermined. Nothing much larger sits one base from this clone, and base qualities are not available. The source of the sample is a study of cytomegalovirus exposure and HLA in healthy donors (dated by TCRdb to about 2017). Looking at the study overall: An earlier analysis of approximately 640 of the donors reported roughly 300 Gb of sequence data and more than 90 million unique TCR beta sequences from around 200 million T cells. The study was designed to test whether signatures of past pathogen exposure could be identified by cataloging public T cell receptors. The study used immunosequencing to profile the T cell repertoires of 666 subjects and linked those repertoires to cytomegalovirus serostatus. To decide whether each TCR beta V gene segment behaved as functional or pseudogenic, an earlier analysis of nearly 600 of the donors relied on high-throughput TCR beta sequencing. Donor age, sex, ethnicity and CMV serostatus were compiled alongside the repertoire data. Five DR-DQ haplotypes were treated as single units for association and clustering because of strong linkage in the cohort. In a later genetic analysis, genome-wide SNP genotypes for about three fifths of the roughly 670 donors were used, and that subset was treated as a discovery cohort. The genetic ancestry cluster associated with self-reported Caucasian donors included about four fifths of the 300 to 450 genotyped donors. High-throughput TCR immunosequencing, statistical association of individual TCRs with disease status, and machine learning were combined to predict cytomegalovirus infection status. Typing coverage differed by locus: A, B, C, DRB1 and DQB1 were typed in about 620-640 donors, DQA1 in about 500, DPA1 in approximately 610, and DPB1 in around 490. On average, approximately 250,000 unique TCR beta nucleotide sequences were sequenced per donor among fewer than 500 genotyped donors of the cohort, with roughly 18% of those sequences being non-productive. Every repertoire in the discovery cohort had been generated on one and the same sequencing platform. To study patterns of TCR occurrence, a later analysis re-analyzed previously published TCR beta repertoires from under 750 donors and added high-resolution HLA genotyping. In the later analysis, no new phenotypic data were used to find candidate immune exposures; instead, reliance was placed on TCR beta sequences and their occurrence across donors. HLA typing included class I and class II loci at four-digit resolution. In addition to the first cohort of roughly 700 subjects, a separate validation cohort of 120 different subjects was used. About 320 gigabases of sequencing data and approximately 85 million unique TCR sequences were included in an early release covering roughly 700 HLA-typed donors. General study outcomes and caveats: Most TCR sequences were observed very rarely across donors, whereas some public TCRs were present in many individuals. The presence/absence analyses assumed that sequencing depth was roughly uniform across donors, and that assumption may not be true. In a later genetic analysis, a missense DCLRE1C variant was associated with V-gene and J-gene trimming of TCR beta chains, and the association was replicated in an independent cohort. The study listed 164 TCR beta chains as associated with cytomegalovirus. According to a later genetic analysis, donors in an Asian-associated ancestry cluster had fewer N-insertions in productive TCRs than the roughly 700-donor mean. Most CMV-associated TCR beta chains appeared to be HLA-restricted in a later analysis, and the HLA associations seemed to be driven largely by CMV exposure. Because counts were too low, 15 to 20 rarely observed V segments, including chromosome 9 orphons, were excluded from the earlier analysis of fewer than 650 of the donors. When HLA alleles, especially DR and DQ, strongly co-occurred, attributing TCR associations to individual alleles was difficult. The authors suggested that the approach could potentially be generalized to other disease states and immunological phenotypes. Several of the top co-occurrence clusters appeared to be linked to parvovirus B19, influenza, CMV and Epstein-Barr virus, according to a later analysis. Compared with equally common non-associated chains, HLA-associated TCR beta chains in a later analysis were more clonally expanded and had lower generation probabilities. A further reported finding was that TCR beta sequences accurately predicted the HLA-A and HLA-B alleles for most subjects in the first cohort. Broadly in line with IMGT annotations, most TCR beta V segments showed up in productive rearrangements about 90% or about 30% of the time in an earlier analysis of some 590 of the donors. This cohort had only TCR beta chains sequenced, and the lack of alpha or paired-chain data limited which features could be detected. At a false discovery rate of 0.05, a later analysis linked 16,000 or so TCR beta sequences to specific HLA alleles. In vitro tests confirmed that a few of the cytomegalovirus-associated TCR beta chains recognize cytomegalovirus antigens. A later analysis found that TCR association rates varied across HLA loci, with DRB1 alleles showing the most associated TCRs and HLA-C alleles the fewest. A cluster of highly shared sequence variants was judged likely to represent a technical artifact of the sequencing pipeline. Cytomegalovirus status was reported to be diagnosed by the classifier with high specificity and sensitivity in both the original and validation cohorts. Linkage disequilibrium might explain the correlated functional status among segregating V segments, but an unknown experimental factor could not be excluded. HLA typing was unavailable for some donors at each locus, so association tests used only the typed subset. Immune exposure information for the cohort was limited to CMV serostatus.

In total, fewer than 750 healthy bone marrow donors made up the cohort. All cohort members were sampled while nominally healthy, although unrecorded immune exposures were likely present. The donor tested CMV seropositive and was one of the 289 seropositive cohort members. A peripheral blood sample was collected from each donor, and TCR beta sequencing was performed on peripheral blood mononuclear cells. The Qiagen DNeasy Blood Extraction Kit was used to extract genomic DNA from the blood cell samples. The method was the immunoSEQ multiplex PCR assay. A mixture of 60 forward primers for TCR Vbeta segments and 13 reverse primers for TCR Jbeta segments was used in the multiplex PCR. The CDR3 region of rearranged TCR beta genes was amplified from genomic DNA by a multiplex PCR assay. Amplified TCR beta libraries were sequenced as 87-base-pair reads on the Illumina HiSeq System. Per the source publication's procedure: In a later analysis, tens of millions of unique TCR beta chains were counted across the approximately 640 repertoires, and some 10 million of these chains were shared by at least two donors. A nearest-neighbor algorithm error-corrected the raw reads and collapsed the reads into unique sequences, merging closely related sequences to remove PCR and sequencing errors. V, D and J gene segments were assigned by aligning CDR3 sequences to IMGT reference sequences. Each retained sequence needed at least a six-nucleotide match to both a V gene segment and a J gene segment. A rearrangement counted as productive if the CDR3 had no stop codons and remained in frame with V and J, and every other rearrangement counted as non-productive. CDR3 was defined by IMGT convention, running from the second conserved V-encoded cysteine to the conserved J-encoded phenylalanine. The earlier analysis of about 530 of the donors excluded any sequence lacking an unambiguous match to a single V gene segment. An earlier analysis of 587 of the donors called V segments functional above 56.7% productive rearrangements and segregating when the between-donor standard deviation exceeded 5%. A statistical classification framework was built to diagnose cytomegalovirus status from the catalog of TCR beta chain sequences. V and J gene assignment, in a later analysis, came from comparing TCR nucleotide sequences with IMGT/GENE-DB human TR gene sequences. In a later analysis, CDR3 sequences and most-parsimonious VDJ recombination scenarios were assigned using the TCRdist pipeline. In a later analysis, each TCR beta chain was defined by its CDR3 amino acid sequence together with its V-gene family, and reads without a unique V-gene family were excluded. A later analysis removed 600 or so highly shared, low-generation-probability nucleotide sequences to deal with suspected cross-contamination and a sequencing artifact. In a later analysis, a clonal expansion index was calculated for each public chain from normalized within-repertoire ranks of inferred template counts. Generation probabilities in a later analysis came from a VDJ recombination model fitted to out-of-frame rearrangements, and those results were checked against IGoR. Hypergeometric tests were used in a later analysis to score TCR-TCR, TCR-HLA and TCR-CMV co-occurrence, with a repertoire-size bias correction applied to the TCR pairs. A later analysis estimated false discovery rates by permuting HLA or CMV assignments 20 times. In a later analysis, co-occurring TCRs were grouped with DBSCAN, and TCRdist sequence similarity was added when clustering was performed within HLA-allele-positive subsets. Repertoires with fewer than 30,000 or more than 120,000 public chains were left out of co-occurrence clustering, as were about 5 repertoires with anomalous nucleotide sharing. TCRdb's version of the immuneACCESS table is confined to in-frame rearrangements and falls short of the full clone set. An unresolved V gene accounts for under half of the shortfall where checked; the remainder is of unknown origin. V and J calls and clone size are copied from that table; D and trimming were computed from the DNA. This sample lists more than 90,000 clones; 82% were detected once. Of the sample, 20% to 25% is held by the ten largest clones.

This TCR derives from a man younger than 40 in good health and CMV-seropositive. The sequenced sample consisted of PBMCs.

The nucleotides are TGTGCCTGGAGTTCTGGTGGAAACAGGTTTAATTCACCCCTCCACTTT. Its translation is CAWSSGGNRFNSPLHF. The receptor chain draws on TRBV30 and TRBJ1-6; the D gene is perhaps TRBD1, on 5 matching bases. The V and J ends are trimmed by 2 bases and 6 bases, leaving 17 bases between them. From its cysteine to its phenylalanine, the CDR3 spans 16 amino acids. Only the CDR3 region is kept as DNA, spanning 48 bases read in frame from base 1. Via the germline V gene (reference sequence), CDR1 is GTSNPN and CDR2 SVGIG.